The 26 T cell receptor beta chains given below trace back to one sample, sequenced in a study of T cell responses to AZD1222 COVID-19 vaccine (dated by TCRdb to 2020 to 2023). The time point tag for this specimen amounts to: baseline before first vaccination. The library came from the immunoSEQ multiplex PCR assay. Sourced from immuneACCESS, this table was stored by TCRdb with only in-frame sequences that have V and J called. A share of the clones is absent; for the studies checked, an unresolved V gene accounts for under half, and the remainder has no known explanation. Here the sample has about 100,000 clones; about 86% occur a single time. The ten most abundant clones make up approximately 1.3% of the sample. The sample was peripheral blood, taken on day 0 of AZD1222 vaccination. The receptors shown here come from an adult in good health.

This rearrangement joins TRBV29-1 to TRBJ1-1; no reliable D call. The V and J ends lost 7 bases and 5 bases respectively, with 14 bases between them. The germline gives CDR1 SQVTM, CDR2 ANQGSEA. The CDR3 consists of 12 residues. Written as DNA, the CDR3 is TGCAGCGCTATGGGTACGGCGACTGAAGCTTTCTTT. It encodes CSAMGTATEAFF.

J is TRBJ1-1 and V is TRBV19; D perhaps matches TRBD1 (5 bases). V was shortened by 4 bases and J by 1 base, with 10 bases between the two germline ends. Germline lookup yields CDR1 LNHDA and CDR2 SQIVND (reference sequence). The CDR3 length is 14 residues. The CDR3 spells CASSTGRGNTEAFF. For the CDR3, the DNA is TGTGCCAGTAGTACGGGACGGGGGAACACTGAAGCTTTCTTT.

The chain recombines TRBV15 with TRBJ2-3; D gene ambiguous. This CDR3 has 16 residues. Trimming took off 0 bases at V and 1 base at J, with 11 bases between the two ends. Germline lookup yields CDR1 LNHNV and CDR2 YYDKDF (reference sequence). The CDR3 DNA reads as TGTGCCACCAGCAGAGATCCGGATACCGGCACAGATACGCAGTATTTT. Protein product: CATSRDPDTGTDTQYF.

The V gene is TRBV10-1, the J gene TRBJ2-2; D is possibly TRBD1 (5 bases). The CDR3 is 16 residues long. Germline-derived CDR1 and CDR2 are WNHNN and SYGVQD (reference sequence). V gave up 2 bases and J gave up 1 base, with 11 bases separating them. In DNA form, the CDR3 reads TGCGCCAGCAGTGAGCTCCTAGGACAGAACACCGGGGAGCTGTTTTTT. Amino acids: CASSELLGQNTGELFF.

The chain carries TRBV7-9 and TRBJ1-2; perhaps TRBD1 as D (5 bases). V dropped 2 bases and J dropped 7 bases, with 17 bases sitting between them. The CDR3 is 15 amino acids. From germline, CDR1 is SEHNR and CDR2 FQNEAQ (reference sequence). The CDR3 DNA follows: TGTGCCAGCAGCTTAATGGGGACGGGGGTAGGTGGCTACACCTTC. Amino acid sequence: CASSLMGTGVGGYTF.

The gene calls are TRBV27 and TRBJ2-1; maybe TRBD2 (5 bases). CDR1 is MNHEY, CDR2 SMNVEV, per germline (reference sequence). The CDR3 loop spans 15 amino acids. Trimming removed 4 bases at V and 4 bases at J, with 14 bases between. The CDR3 DNA is TGTGCCAGCAGTTCCAGCGCCGGGGTATACAATGAGCAGTTCTTC. As protein: CASSSSAGVYNEQFF.

V usage is TRBV2 and J usage is TRBJ1-1; TRBD1 might be the D (6 bases). The CDR3 extends over 15 amino acids. The germline V gene has CDR1 SNHLY and CDR2 FYNNEI. The ends were cut back, 8 bases at V and 4 bases at J, with 20 bases in the middle. In DNA form, the CDR3 reads TGTGCCAGCTTACATAGACAGGAAAGCGTCACTGAAGCTTTCTTT. It specifies CASLHRQESVTEAFF. Looking up the rest from reference TRBV2 and TRBJ1-1 gives the full variable domain: EPEVTQTPSHQVTQMGQEVILRCVPISNHLYFYWYRQILGQKVEFLVSFYNNEISEKSEIFDDQFSVERPDGSNFTLKIRSTKLEDSAMYFCASLHRQESVTEAFFGQGTRLTVV.

The V call is TRBV24-1, the J call TRBJ1-1; TRBD1 is a possible D gene (5 bases). The CDR3 loop spans 12 amino acids. The V and J ends lost 4 bases and 7 bases respectively, with 9 bases between them. Germline V gives CDR1 KGHDR, CDR2 SFDVKD. The CDR3 spells CATSETGGEAFF. CDR3 nucleotide sequence: TGTGCCACCAGTGAAACCGGGGGTGAAGCTTTCTTT.

This chain links TRBV7-3 with TRBJ2-1; 8 bases align to TRBD2. V was clipped by 1 base and J by 9 bases; unmatched bases: 8. The germline V gene encodes CDR1 SGHTA and CDR2 FQGTGA. The CDR3 contains 15 residues. The DNA of the CDR3 is TGTGCCAGCAGCTTAATGGCTAGCGGGCGTACTGAGCAGTTCTTC. Residues: CASSLMASGRTEQFF.

The J gene is TRBJ2-5, the V gene TRBV7-2; the D gene could be TRBD1 or TRBD2 (6 bases each). The germline CDR1 and CDR2 sequences are SGHTA and FQGNSA. The CDR3 runs to 13 residues. V was clipped by 1 base and J by 5 bases, with 8 bases between them. In nucleotides, the CDR3 is TGTGCCAGCAGCTTAGGAGGGGGGGAGACCCAGTACTTC. Amino acid sequence: CASSLGGGETQYF. The full variable domain, with the rest looked up from reference TRBV7-2 and TRBJ2-5, is GAGVSQSPSNKVTEKGKDVELRCDPISGHTALYWYRQSLGQGLEFLIYFQGNSAPDKSGLPSDRFSAERTGGSVSTLTIQRTQQEDSAVYLCASSLGGGETQYFGPGTRLLVL.

The V gene is TRBV7-9, the J gene TRBJ1-4, with D possibly TRBD1 on 5 matching bases. From germline, CDR1 is SEHNR and CDR2 FQNEAQ (reference sequence). Between the trimmed V and J ends, which lost 4 bases and 0 bases, there was a span of 6 bases. The CDR3 length is 14 residues. The CDR3 is CASSWGATNEKLFF. Here the CDR3 DNA reads TGTGCCAGCAGCTGGGGGGCAACTAATGAAAAACTGTTTTTT.

The chain employs TRBV7-2 and TRBJ1-1; maybe TRBD1 (6 bases). V shed 4 bases and J shed 4 bases, with 16 bases lying between them. The CDR3 loop spans 15 amino acids. Germline CDR1 reads SGHTA; CDR2 reads FQGNSA. CDR3 sequence (DNA): TGTGCCAGCAGCTCTGAGGGGGGCGGGGGCACTGAAGCTTTCTTT. Translation gives CASSSEGGGGTEAFF.

This chain uses TRBV9 with TRBJ2-7, with D perhaps matching TRBD1 (6 bases). V gave up 0 bases and J gave up 2 bases, with 12 bases separating them. The CDR3 extends over 15 amino acids. The germline CDR1 and CDR2 sequences are SGDLS and YYNGEE. The CDR3 protein is CASSVEQGPPYEQYF. CDR3 in DNA: TGTGCCAGCAGCGTAGAACAGGGCCCCCCCTACGAGCAGTACTTC.

The count of this clone is one. The chain couples TRBV13 to TRBJ2-3, with 9 bases fitting TRBD2. The germline V gene encodes CDR1 PRHDT and CDR2 FYEKMQ (reference sequence). Losses at the gene ends were 4 bases for V and 1 base for J; bases not matched to a gene: 15. The CDR3 runs to 19 residues. The DNA for the CDR3 is TGTGCCAGCAGCTCACCGGGATCGAAATGGACTAGCGGCACAGATACGCAGTATTTT. The encoded protein is CASSSPGSKWTSGTDTQYF.

This rearrangement joins TRBV14 to TRBJ1-2; no definite D call. Per germline, CDR1 SGHDN and CDR2 FVKESK. The CDR3 spans 13 residues. V lost 1 base and J 7 bases, leaving 10 bases between the germline ends. CDR3 nucleotides: TGTGCCAGCAGCCAAGGTTGGGGTCGTGGCTACACCTTC. Amino acids: CASSQGWGRGYTF.

This chain uses TRBV11-2 with TRBJ2-3, with D possibly being TRBD1 or TRBD2 (5 bases each). V lost 5 bases to trimming and J lost 0 bases, with 18 bases between them. The germline V gene has CDR1 SGHAT and CDR2 FQNNGV. This CDR3 is 17 amino acids long. CDR3 region: CASSQHPSGPSTDTQYF. The CDR3 nucleotides are TGTGCCAGCAGCCAACATCCCTCGGGGCCGAGCACAGATACGCAGTATTTT.

This sequence joins TRBV7-3 and TRBJ2-3; 7 positions agree with TRBD2. The CDR3 extends over 16 amino acids. Germline lookup yields CDR1 SGHTA and CDR2 FQGTGA. J was trimmed by 5 bases and V by 4 bases; bases with no gene match: 12. The DNA of the CDR3 is TGTGCCAGCAGCTCCCTTAGTGGGAGGGCCGGAGATACGCAGTATTTT. This encodes CASSSLSGRAGDTQYF. Full variable domain (remainder filled in from reference TRBV7-3 and TRBJ2-3): GAGVSQTPSNKVTEKGKYVELRCDPISGHTALYWYRQSLGQGPEFLIYFQGTGAADDSGLPNDRFFAVRPEGSVSTLKIQRTERGDSAVYLCASSSLSGRAGDTQYFGPGTRLTVL.

This chain uses TRBV9 with TRBJ2-5, with 10 bases matching TRBD2. The germline V gene has CDR1 SGDLS and CDR2 YYNGEE. Trimming removed 4 bases from V and 0 bases from J; junction bases left unmatched: 12. The CDR3 consists of 18 residues. The CDR3 DNA reads as TGTGCCAGCAGCCCACGATGGGGGACTAGCGAGTACCAAGAGACCCAGTACTTC. It is translated as CASSPRWGTSEYQETQYF.

This clone was counted a single time. The genes are TRBV19 and TRBJ2-7; D gene uncertain. The V end lost 3 bases, the J end lost 2 bases, and 11 bases lay between the germline ends. The CDR3 is made up of 14 amino acids. The germline V gene has CDR1 LNHDA and CDR2 SQIVND (reference sequence). The CDR3 DNA sequence: TGTGCCAGTAGTATGCCAGGTATTACCTACGAGCAGTACTTC. Translated, it gives CASSMPGITYEQYF.

The chain combines TRBV14 with TRBJ2-1; D unresolved. The germline CDR1 and CDR2 sequences are SGHDN and FVKESK. The germline V and J ends were trimmed by 2 bases and 3 bases, with 5 bases remaining between them. The CDR3 consists of 13 residues. CDR3 amino acids: CASSQNSYNEQFF. CDR3 coding DNA: TGTGCCAGCAGCCAAAACAGCTACAATGAGCAGTTCTTC.

V usage is TRBV15 and J usage is TRBJ1-2; TRBD1 matches at 7 bases. This CDR3 spans 14 amino acids. Germline-derived CDR1 and CDR2 are LNHNV and YYDKDF (reference sequence). Losses at the gene ends were 5 bases for V and 4 bases for J; bases not matched to a gene: 7. Written as DNA, the CDR3 is TGTGCCACCAGCGGGACAGACCCCTCCTATGGCTACACCTTC. It translates to CATSGTDPSYGYTF.

This chain connects TRBV7-2 to TRBJ1-4; D uncertain. CDR1 and CDR2 from the germline V gene are SGHTA and FQGNSA. With 5 bases removed from V and 7 bases from J, the gap between germline ends came to 17 bases. This CDR3 has 15 amino acids. Here the CDR3 DNA reads TGTGCCAGCAGCGGCTCCAAGGGCGCAGGTGAAAAACTGTTTTTT. It encodes CASSGSKGAGEKLFF.

The rearrangement links TRBV19 to TRBJ2-5; either TRBD1 or TRBD2 may supply D (6 bases each). The CDR3 has 15 residues. The V gene lost 9 bases and the J gene lost 5 bases, with 22 bases spanning the gap. Per germline, CDR1 LNHDA and CDR2 SQIVND (reference sequence). CDR3 loop: CARNKTRGQGETQYF. In nucleotides, the CDR3 is TGTGCCAGAAACAAAACCCGGGGGCAGGGGGAGACCCAGTACTTC.

The V call is TRBV5-4, the J call TRBJ2-4, with 11 bases matching TRBD1. J was trimmed by 8 bases and V by 4 bases; bases with no gene match: 8. The germline gives CDR1 SGHNT, CDR2 YYREEE (reference sequence). The CDR3 covers 15 residues. The CDR3 nucleotides read TGTGCCAGCAGCCGGTGGGGGGACAGGGGGGACATTCAGTACTTC. Protein: CASSRWGDRGDIQYF. The full variable domain, its missing parts supplied by reference TRBV5-4 and TRBJ2-4, is ETGVTQSPTHLIKTRGQQVTLRCSSQSGHNTVSWYQQALGQGPQFIFQYYREEENGRGNFPPRFSGLQFPNYSSELNVNALELDDSALYLCASSRWGDRGDIQYFGAGTRLSVL.

The V gene is TRBV28, the J gene TRBJ1-2; the D is unclear. CDR1 and CDR2 (germline): MDHEN, SYDVKM. This CDR3 is 13 amino acids long. V was cut by 1 base and J by 7 bases, with 10 bases left in between. The CDR3 nucleotides are TGTGCCAGCAGTTTATTGACCTTAGGTGGCTACACCTTC. Translation gives CASSLLTLGGYTF.

This sequence joins TRBV6-5 and TRBJ2-1, with D tentatively TRBD1 or TRBD2 (6 bases each). The CDR3 is 14 amino acids. The V end lost 2 bases, the J end lost 7 bases, and 12 bases lay between the germline ends. Germline CDR1 MNHEY, CDR2 SVGAGI. For the CDR3, the DNA is TGTGCCAGCAGTTACGAAGGAGGGGGTAATGAGCAGTTCTTC. Its translation: CASSYEGGGNEQFF.